The 15 T cell receptor beta chains in this list originate from one sample, sequenced in a study of type 1 regulatory T cells. These TCRs' antigens remain unknown. From the reads, TCRdb called clonotypes with MiXCR, one entry per CDR3 protein. Found here are roughly 60,000 distinct CDR3 sequences, approximately 60% of them singletons; the top ten hold 1.5% to 2%. Sequencing used cultured non-Tr1 T cells, either the whole culture or a sorted T cell fraction (not recorded which). These receptor sequences come from a human donor in good health.

V usage is TRBV7-9 and J usage is TRBJ2-1; D is possibly TRBD2 (7 bases). From germline, CDR1 is SEHNR and CDR2 FQNEAQ (reference sequence). Trimming took off 6 bases at V and 2 bases at J, with 17 bases between the two ends. There are 16 residues in the CDR3. CDR3 loop: CASRSRGGDTYNEQFF. Written as DNA, the CDR3 is TGTGCCAGCAGATCTAGGGGGGGGGACACCTACAATGAGCAGTTCTTC.

This CDR3 reads CSAEKNTEAFF. The CDR3 DNA reads TGCAGTGCAGAAAAGAACACTGAAGCTTTCTTT. The chain uses TRBV20-1 and TRBJ1-1, with D unresolved. The CDR3 is 11 residues long. Germline values: CDR1 DFQATT, CDR2 SNEGSKA (reference sequence). The germline V and J ends were trimmed by 6 bases and 1 base, with 6 bases remaining between them.

The rearrangement joins TRBV7-2 to TRBJ1-1; weak D call: TRBD1 (5 bases). Looked up from germline, CDR1 is SGHTA and CDR2 is FQGNSA. Trimming shortened V by 2 bases and J by 7 bases, and 14 bases separated the two germline ends. The CDR3 length is 14 residues. The CDR3 bases are TGTGCCAGCAGCTTAATGATCGGGGGTATTGAAGCTTTCTTT. Its protein is CASSLMIGGIEAFF.

This clonotype has only a few counts. Here the CDR3 reads CASEGPPGLADSYNEQFF. DNA of the CDR3: TGCGCCAGCGAGGGTCCACCGGGACTAGCGGATTCCTACAATGAGCAGTTCTTC. This chain joins TRBV5-1 and TRBJ2-1; TRBD2 aligns across 11 bases. The CDR3 loop spans 18 amino acids. The germline V gene encodes CDR1 SGHRS and CDR2 YFSETQ. V dropped 7 bases and J dropped 1; count of bases not matched to a gene: 13.

This clonotype was counted a few times. V is TRBV5-1 and J is TRBJ1-1, with TRBD1 matching over 7 bases. V was clipped by 5 bases and J by 10 bases; unmatched bases: 11. CDR1 is SGHRS and CDR2 is YFSETQ in the germline V gene. The CDR3 totals 13 residues. CDR3 sequence: CASSSNRGYGAFF. The CDR3 DNA reads TGCGCCAGCAGTAGTAACAGGGGCTATGGAGCTTTCTTT.

This clonotype was observed a handful of times. The chain combines TRBV19 with TRBJ2-1, with D possibly TRBD1 on 6 matching bases. V was trimmed by 6 bases and J by 6 bases, leaving 24 bases between them. This CDR3 contains 17 residues. Per the germline V gene, CDR1 is LNHDA and CDR2 is SQIVND (reference sequence). The CDR3 protein is CASSSHPSGSRGNEQFF. DNA for the CDR3: TGTGCCAGTAGCTCCCATCCCTCGGGGAGCAGGGGCAATGAGCAGTTCTTC.

This clonotype was seen once. V gene TRBV20-1 combines with J gene TRBJ2-7; either TRBD1 or TRBD2 may fit D (6 bases each). Germline V gives CDR1 DFQATT, CDR2 SNEGSKA (reference sequence). V dropped 0 bases and J dropped 7 bases, with 16 bases sitting between them. The CDR3 has 14 amino acids. CDR3 amino acids: CSARDRGDTLEQYF. For the CDR3, the DNA is TGCAGTGCTAGAGATAGGGGGGACACCTTGGAGCAGTACTTC.

The chain employs TRBV12-3 or TRBV12-4 and TRBJ2-2; TRBD2 matches at 9 bases. The junction had 8 bases not matched to a gene; V was cut back by 1 base and J by 2 bases. The CDR3 consists of 18 residues. This CDR3 is CASSLDFRAGGNTGELFF. The CDR3 DNA reads as TGTGCCAGCAGTTTAGACTTTCGAGCGGGAGGTAACACCGGGGAGCTGTTTTTT.

Only one count was recorded for this clonotype. The chain recombines TRBV6-1 with TRBJ1-5; D unresolved. This CDR3 spans 14 amino acids. CDR1 and CDR2 from the germline V gene are MNHNS and SASEGT. V was pared by 6 bases and J by 5 bases, with 14 bases between. This CDR3 is CASRQTASDQPQHF. The CDR3 DNA follows: TGTGCCAGCAGACAAACAGCCTCGGATCAGCCCCAGCATTTT.

This chain connects TRBV3-1 to TRBJ2-1; D uncertain. CDR3 length equals 12 residues. V lost 4 bases and J 4 bases, leaving 5 bases between the germline ends. The germline V gene encodes CDR1 LGHDT and CDR2 YNNKEL (reference sequence). CDR3 region: CASSLRYNEQFF. CDR3 sequence (DNA): TGTGCCAGCAGCCTTAGGTACAATGAGCAGTTCTTC.

This chain connects TRBV12-3 or TRBV12-4 to TRBJ1-2; a possible D gene is TRBD1 (5 bases). CDR3 length: 16 residues. Trimming shortened V by 7 bases and J by 2 bases, and 20 bases separated the two germline ends. CDR3 protein: CASITSSAGTNYGYTF. DNA for the CDR3: TGTGCCAGCATTACTTCCTCCGCTGGGACGAACTATGGCTACACCTTC.

This CDR3 is CASSPRTGRTDTQYF. For the CDR3, the DNA is TGTGCCAGCAGCCCAAGGACAGGCCGCACAGATACGCAGTATTTT. The chain links TRBV11-3 to TRBJ2-3; 7 nucleotides agree with TRBD1. The ends lost 5 bases at V and 1 base at J; junction bases unmatched: 6. The germline CDR1 and CDR2 sequences are SGHNT and YENEEA. The CDR3 covers 15 residues.

The chain has TRBV14 and TRBJ2-5, with D unclear. Trimming took off 2 bases at V and 2 bases at J, with 6 bases between the two ends. CDR3 length: 13 residues. Per the germline V gene, CDR1 is SGHDN and CDR2 is FVKESK. The CDR3: CASSQNHQETQYF. The CDR3 DNA sequence: TGTGCCAGCAGCCAAAATCATCAAGAGACCCAGTACTTC. Looking up the rest from reference TRBV14 and TRBJ2-5 gives the full variable domain: EAGVTQFPSHSVIEKGQTVTLRCDPISGHDNLYWYRRVMGKEIKFLLHFVKESKQDESGMPNNRFLAERTGGTYSTLKVQPAELEDSGVYFCASSQNHQETQYFGPGTRLLVL.

This rearrangement joins TRBV12-3 or TRBV12-4 to TRBJ2-6; the match to TRBD2 covers 12 bases. The CDR3 totals 16 residues. J lost 3 bases, V lost 6 bases, and 3 bases had no gene match. CDR3 DNA sequence: TGTGCCAGCAGCCTAGCGGGAGGGCGTGGGGCCAACGTCCTGACTTTC. Amino acids: CASSLAGGRGANVLTF.

V is TRBV11-2 and J is TRBJ2-1; 10 bases agree with TRBD2. V gave up 0 bases and J gave up 5 bases; unmatched junction bases: 10. The CDR3 loop spans 18 amino acids. Germline CDR1 is SGHAT and CDR2 is FQNNGV. The CDR3 region has the DNA TGTGCCAGCAGCTTAGAGACCTGGAGCGGGAGGGAGAACAATGAGCAGTTCTTC. Protein: CASSLETWSGRENNEQFF.